This entry describes one T cell receptor (beta chain). Antigen unknown. Data came from immunoSEQ multiplex PCR; TCRdb stores just in-frame clones and leaves some out. This sample has 100,000 to 120,000 clones; around 90% occur once, and the top ten carry 9% to 9.5%. V lost 3 bases, J lost 4 bases, and 12 bases lay in between. This CDR3 spans 14 amino acids. Germline V CDR1 and CDR2: MNHNS, SASEGT. This specimen comes from a study of T cell responses to AZD1222 COVID-19 vaccine. Study-level findings and limits: Increased Spike-specific TCR breadth and depth were observed after two AZD1222 doses.

Here the sequenced sample was peripheral blood, taken on day 0 of AZD1222 vaccination. The chain is built from TRBV6-1 and TRBJ1-1, with a weak D call TRBD1 (5 bases). The sequence came from an adult in good health. CDR3 DNA: TGTGCCAGCAGTGATTGGGGAAGGGGCACTGAAGCTTTCTTT. Protein sequence: CASSDWGRGTEAFF.